This entry lists 8 T cell receptor beta chains sequenced from one sample in a study of T cell responses to AZD1222 COVID-19 vaccine. The table came from immunoSEQ multiplex PCR; TCRdb's copy has only in-frame clones and leaves some out. Here the sample spans 95,000 to 150,000 clones, roughly 87% being singletons. Sample: peripheral blood, taken on day 0 of MenACWY control vaccination. These receptors originate from an adult in good health.

The chain links TRBV19 to TRBJ1-2; TRBD1 might be the D (6 bases). V dropped 3 bases and J dropped 6 bases, with 11 bases sitting between them. Germline V gives CDR1 LNHDA, CDR2 SQIVND (reference sequence). The CDR3 contains 13 residues. CDR3 region: CASSIDGGNGYTF. The DNA of the CDR3 is TGTGCCAGTAGTATTGATGGGGGCAATGGCTACACCTTC.

V is TRBV6-5 and J is TRBJ1-5; D perhaps matches TRBD1 (5 bases). Trimming took 5 bases from V and 1 from J, leaving 12 bases between them. This CDR3 comprises 15 residues. From germline, CDR1 is MNHEY and CDR2 SVGAGI. CDR3 DNA sequence: TGTGCCAGCAGTCAGGGTAGTAGAAGCAATCAGCCCCAGCATTTT. Translating gives CASSQGSRSNQPQHF.

This clone was detected only a few times. The J gene is TRBJ1-1, the V gene TRBV29-1, with TRBD1 matching 10 bases. This CDR3 comprises 14 residues. V lost 7 bases, J lost 4 bases, and 9 bases stayed unmatched. Looked up from germline, CDR1 is SQVTM and CDR2 is ANQGSEA. The CDR3 reads CSAYGTGASTEAFF. The CDR3 DNA reads as TGCAGCGCTTATGGGACAGGGGCCAGCACTGAAGCTTTCTTT.

The chain recombines TRBV5-1 with TRBJ2-7; D gene unclear. CDR1 SGHRS and CDR2 YFSETQ come from the germline V gene. This CDR3 is built from 14 residues. The V and J ends lost 0 bases and 0 bases respectively, with 7 bases between them. The CDR3 DNA is TGCGCCAGCAGCTTGGACGGACCCTCCTACGAGCAGTACTTC. This encodes CASSLDGPSYEQYF. The whole variable domain, remainder taken from reference TRBV5-1 and TRBJ2-7, is KAGVTQTPRYLIKTRGQQVTLSCSPISGHRSVSWYQQTPGQGLQFLFEYFSETQRNKGNFPGRFSGRQFSNSRSEMNVSTLELGDSALYLCASSLDGPSYEQYFGPGTRLTVT.

This clone was seen a single time. The chain employs TRBV7-4 and TRBJ2-2, with D perhaps assigned TRBD1 or TRBD2 (6 bases each). The CDR3 loop spans 17 amino acids. In germline, CDR1 is SGHVT, CDR2 SQSDAQ. The chain's CDR3 is CSSSAAVWGAHTGELFF. For the CDR3, the DNA is TGTTCTTCTAGCGCGGCGGTGTGGGGGGCGCACACCGGGGAGCTGTTTTTT. The whole variable domain, filled in from reference TRBV7-4 and TRBJ2-2, reads GAGVSQSPRYKVAKRGRDVALRCDSISGHVTLYWYRQTLGQGSEVLTYSQSDAQRDKSGRPSGRFSAERPERSVSTLKIQRTEQGDSAVYLCSSSAAVWGAHTGELFFGEGSRLTVL.

This clone has just one count. The rearrangement joins TRBV28 to TRBJ2-1, with 7 bases that match TRBD1. The CDR3 has 14 amino acids. The V gene end was trimmed by 5 bases and the J gene end by 4 bases; junction bases not matched to a gene: 5. The V gene's germline CDR1 is MDHEN and CDR2 SYDVKM. In DNA, the CDR3 is TGTGCCAGCAGTGAGGGACAGACGTACAATGAGCAGTTCTTC. As protein: CASSEGQTYNEQFF.

This chain connects TRBV7-7 to TRBJ2-1, with 9 bases identical to TRBD2. Trimming at V came to 5 bases and at J to 6 bases, leaving 8 bases not matched to a gene. This CDR3 has 15 residues. Germline assignment: CDR1 SSHAT and CDR2 FNYEAQ (reference sequence). The CDR3 coding sequence is TGTGCCAGCAGCCATAGCGGGAGTCCTGGCAATGAGCAGTTCTTC. Amino acids: CASSHSGSPGNEQFF.

The chain combines TRBV2 with TRBJ2-7, with D unresolved. The germline V and J ends were trimmed by 7 bases and 3 bases, with 7 bases remaining between them. This CDR3 spans 11 amino acids. The germline gives CDR1 SNHLY, CDR2 FYNNEI. As DNA, the CDR3 is TGTGCCAGCAAGATCTTCTACGAGCAGTACGTC. Translating it yields CASKIFYEQYV.